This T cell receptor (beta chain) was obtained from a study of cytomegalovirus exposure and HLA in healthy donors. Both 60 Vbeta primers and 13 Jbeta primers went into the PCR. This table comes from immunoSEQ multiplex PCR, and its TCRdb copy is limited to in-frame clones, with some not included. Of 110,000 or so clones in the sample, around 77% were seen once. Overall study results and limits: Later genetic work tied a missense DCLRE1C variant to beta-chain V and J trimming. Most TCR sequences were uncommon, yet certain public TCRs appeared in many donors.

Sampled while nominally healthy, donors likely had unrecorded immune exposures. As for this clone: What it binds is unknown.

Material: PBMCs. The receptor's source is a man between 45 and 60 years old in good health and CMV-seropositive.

DNA for the CDR3: TGTGCCAGCAGGGGGACACCCTACGAGCAGTACTTC. Encoded protein: CASRGTPYEQYF. V and J are TRBV11-3 and TRBJ2-7; D possibly corresponds to TRBD1 (6 bases). The CDR3 is 12 residues long. Germline CDR1 reads SGHNT; CDR2 reads YENEEA. With 6 bases removed from V and 2 bases from J, the gap between germline ends came to 8 bases.